The next 28 T cell receptor beta chains were all read from a single sample in a study of glioma-infiltrating T cells. TCR alpha and beta CDR3 regions were amplified from RNA using iRepertoire nested multiplex PCR. One entry per CDR3 protein results from TCRdb running MiXCR on the multiplex PCR reads. The sample carries about 140,000 distinct CDR3 sequences, about two fifths recorded once. Specimen: glioma tissue, nonneoplastic brain tissue, or PBMCs (not recorded which). The receptors come from a human donor with low-grade glioma or glioblastoma, undergoing nonglioma brain surgery, or in good health (not recorded which).

This clonotype showed up many times. The chain combines TRBV6-1 with TRBJ1-5, with D uncertain. Per the germline V gene, CDR1 is MNHNS and CDR2 is SASEGT. V shed 8 bases and J shed 2 bases, with 13 bases lying between them. This CDR3 region has 14 residues. The CDR3 sequence: CASSPVIGNQPQHF. CDR3 DNA: TGTGCCAGCTCTCCAGTAATCGGCAATCAGCCCCAGCATTTT.

V and J are TRBV12-3 or TRBV12-4 and TRBJ2-1; maybe TRBD1 (6 bases). This CDR3 has 12 residues. V lost 5 bases, J lost 7 bases, and 9 bases lay in between. CDR3 amino acids: CASSRDINEQFF. The CDR3 coding sequence is TGTGCCAGCAGTCGGGACATTAATGAGCAGTTCTTC.

The V gene is TRBV27, the J gene TRBJ1-1; possible D gene TRBD1, 6 bases. From germline, CDR1 is MNHEY and CDR2 SMNVEV (reference sequence). This CDR3 has 15 amino acids. The germline V and J ends were trimmed by 5 bases and 1 base, with 14 bases remaining between them. The CDR3 is CASSPLTTGNTEAFF. As DNA, the CDR3 is TGTGCCAGCAGTCCATTAACGACAGGGAACACTGAAGCTTTCTTT.

J is TRBJ1-1 and V is TRBV7-2, with D hard to call. Germline V gene sequence: CDR1 SGHTA, CDR2 FQGNSA. Trimming removed 1 base from V and 8 bases from J, with 11 bases in between. This CDR3 has 13 residues. The DNA of the CDR3 is TGTGCCAGCAGCTTAGACGGAGGGCGCGAAGCTTTCTTT. This codes for CASSLDGGREAFF.

This chain links TRBV6-1 with TRBJ1-6; no clear D gene. The CDR3 length is 13 residues. Per the germline V gene, CDR1 is MNHNS and CDR2 is SASEGT. Trimming took off 5 bases at V and 5 bases at J, with 7 bases between the two ends. The CDR3 DNA sequence: TGTGCCAGCAGTTCAACCGATAATTCACCCCTCCACTTT. Translated: CASSSTDNSPLHF.

This clonotype was picked up a small number of times. The genes are TRBV6-5 and TRBJ2-7; D gene ambiguous. Looked up from germline, CDR1 is MNHEY and CDR2 is SVGAGI. This CDR3 region has 14 residues. The V and J ends lost 0 bases and 2 bases respectively, with 8 bases between them. The CDR3 nucleotides read TGTGCCAGCAGTTACTCCGACGGAGCCTACGAGCAGTACTTC. Amino acids: CASSYSDGAYEQYF.

This chain joins TRBV6-1 and TRBJ1-2; D is perhaps TRBD1 (5 bases). Germline loops: CDR1 MNHNS, CDR2 SASEGT. V was shortened by 6 bases and J by 4 bases, with 12 bases between the two germline ends. The CDR3 length is 13 residues. The CDR3, as DNA: TGTGCCAGCAGCAGGGAGGGACTCTATGGCTACACCTTC. It codes for CASSREGLYGYTF.

This clonotype has a count of ten or more. V usage is TRBV7-2 and J usage is TRBJ2-3; D is perhaps TRBD2 (6 bases). The CDR3 contains 15 residues. Per the germline V gene, CDR1 is SGHTA and CDR2 is FQGNSA. V was clipped by 11 bases and J by 3 bases, with 21 bases between them. CDR3 in amino acids: CARTLPEGRTDTQYF. DNA for the CDR3: TGTGCCCGCACCCTCCCGGAGGGTAGGACAGATACGCAGTATTTT.

Only a few counts were recorded for this clonotype. V is TRBV27 and J is TRBJ2-3, with D perhaps matching TRBD1 (5 bases). CDR3 length: 15 amino acids. Germline V gives CDR1 MNHEY, CDR2 SMNVEV (reference sequence). Trimming took 3 bases from V and 0 from J, leaving 10 bases between them. In nucleotides, the CDR3 is TGTGCCAGCAGTTTTACAGGCACTAGCACAGATACGCAGTATTTT. Translating gives CASSFTGTSTDTQYF.

This clonotype has only a few counts. The chain is built from TRBV20-1 and TRBJ2-3, with 8 bases that match TRBD2. This CDR3 has 15 residues. Germline V lookup: CDR1 DFQATT, CDR2 SNEGSKA (reference sequence). J lost 1 base, V lost 3 bases, and 6 bases had no gene match. The CDR3 DNA reads as TGCAGTGCTAGTACCGGGGGGGCCCGCACAGATACGCAGTATTTT. Its protein product is CSASTGGARTDTQYF.

In its sample, this clonotype was seen a few times. The rearrangement joins TRBV6-1 to TRBJ2-3, with no clear D. Germline V gives CDR1 MNHNS, CDR2 SASEGT. V was trimmed by 5 bases and J by 4 bases, leaving 10 bases between them. CDR3 size: 13 residues. The CDR3 is CASSWYGADTQYF. Written as DNA, the CDR3 is TGTGCCAGCAGTTGGTATGGCGCAGATACGCAGTATTTT.

There are many counts of this clonotype. V is TRBV7-2 and J is TRBJ2-5; D is possibly TRBD1 (5 bases). The germline V and J ends were trimmed by 4 bases and 2 bases, with 8 bases remaining between them. Looked up from germline, CDR1 is SGHTA and CDR2 is FQGNSA. CDR3 length: 13 residues. As DNA, the CDR3 is TGTGCCAGCAGCTGGACATATCAAGAGACCCAGTACTTC. Translated: CASSWTYQETQYF.

The sample holds a few counts of this clonotype. The genes are TRBV28 and TRBJ1-2, with unresolved D. Germline V lookup: CDR1 MDHEN, CDR2 SYDVKM. Trimming stripped 6 bases from V and 3 bases from J, with 8 bases between. The CDR3 runs to 12 residues. Written as DNA, the CDR3 is TGTGCCAGCAGCTATGGGCACTATGGCTACACCTTC. Residues: CASSYGHYGYTF.

This clonotype has more than one count but fewer than ten. V usage is TRBV20-1 and J usage is TRBJ1-2, with D possibly matching TRBD1 (6 bases). The germline V gene has CDR1 DFQATT and CDR2 SNEGSKA (reference sequence). V shed 6 bases and J shed 8 bases, with 16 bases lying between them. This CDR3 comprises 12 residues. The CDR3 loop reads CSAQTGASGYTF. The CDR3 DNA is TGCAGTGCACAGACAGGAGCATCCGGCTACACCTTC.

This clonotype was detected a few times. J is TRBJ2-7 and V is TRBV20-1, with 8 bases lining up with TRBD1. With V trimmed by 6 bases and J by 1 base, 8 bases remained unmatched. CDR1 and CDR2 from the germline V gene are DFQATT and SNEGSKA (reference sequence). The CDR3 spans 14 residues. This chain's CDR3 is CSAYRDRISYEQYF. DNA for the CDR3: TGCAGTGCGTACCGGGACAGGATATCCTACGAGCAGTACTTC.

This clonotype was counted only a few times. The chain recombines TRBV6-1 with TRBJ2-1, with 8 bases fitting TRBD2. Germline assignment: CDR1 MNHNS and CDR2 SASEGT. The CDR3 loop spans 16 amino acids. Losses at the gene ends were 6 bases for V and 7 bases for J; bases not matched to a gene: 14. CDR3 nucleotides: TGTGCCAGCAGCTGGGCGGCAGCGGGAGTCGAGAATGAGCAGTTCTTC. This gives the protein CASSWAAAGVENEQFF.

The J gene is TRBJ1-1, the V gene TRBV10-2; 7 nucleotides line up with TRBD1. The CDR3 is made up of 14 amino acids. The ends lost 4 bases at V and 1 base at J; junction bases unmatched: 3. CDR1 is WSHSY, CDR2 SAAADI, per germline. The CDR3 spells CASSGQGSNTEAFF. In nucleotides, the CDR3 is TGCGCCAGCAGTGGACAGGGCTCGAACACTGAAGCTTTCTTT.

The chain links TRBV7-2 to TRBJ2-3; D gene uncertain. The CDR3 sequence is 15 residues long. The germline V and J ends were trimmed by 2 bases and 1 base, with 10 bases remaining between them. CDR1 and CDR2 (germline): SGHTA, FQGNSA. The CDR3 DNA reads TGTGCCAGCAGCTTACTGAGTCACCGCACAGATACGCAGTATTTT. This codes for CASSLLSHRTDTQYF.

This clonotype was detected a few times. The rearrangement uses TRBV27 and TRBJ2-7; D gene uncertain. The germline V and J ends were trimmed by 5 bases and 5 bases, with 13 bases remaining between them. Per germline, CDR1 MNHEY and CDR2 SMNVEV (reference sequence). This CDR3 has 13 amino acids. DNA for the CDR3: TGTGCCAGCAGTACCCTACCTCTACACGAGCAGTACTTC. As protein: CASSTLPLHEQYF.

This clonotype occurred a few times. The chain recombines TRBV4-1 with TRBJ1-2; D may be TRBD1 (5 bases). The length of the CDR3 is 17 residues. Germline CDR1 reads MGHRA; CDR2 reads YSYEKL. Trimming cost V 2 bases and J 7 bases, with 23 bases left between them. The CDR3 bases are TGCGCCAGCAGCCAACCGGGGCTACAGCTACGGGTATCTGGCTACACCTTC. Translated: CASSQPGLQLRVSGYTF.

This rearrangement joins TRBV6-2 or TRBV6-3 to TRBJ2-1; TRBD2 matches at 13 bases. The CDR3 loop spans 17 amino acids. CDR1 is MNHEY, CDR2 SVGEGT, per germline. After removal of 6 bases from V and 4 bases from J, the junction contained 9 bases not matched to a gene. CDR3 loop: CASSLETSGGMYNEQFF. As DNA, the CDR3 is TGTGCCAGCAGCCTTGAGACTAGCGGGGGGATGTACAATGAGCAGTTCTTC.

This clonotype came up many times. The chain joins TRBV19 to TRBJ1-5; 7 bases agree with TRBD1. Germline CDR1 is LNHDA and CDR2 is SQIVND (reference sequence). CDR3 length equals 14 residues. The J segment lost 4 bases and the V segment lost 4 bases, leaving 4 bases of the junction unmatched. The CDR3 sequence is CASSSGQVNQPQHF. CDR3 DNA sequence: TGTGCCAGTAGTAGCGGACAGGTAAATCAGCCCCAGCATTTT.

The rearrangement uses TRBV3-1 and TRBJ2-3; no firm D call. Germline loops: CDR1 LGHDT, CDR2 YNNKEL (reference sequence). The CDR3 is 14 residues long. V shed 3 bases and J shed 1 base, with 8 bases lying between them. CDR3 region: CASSHTWGTDTQYF. The CDR3 DNA is TGTGCCAGCAGCCACACCTGGGGCACAGATACGCAGTATTTT.

The chain combines TRBV10-3 with TRBJ1-1; 7 bases are a match to TRBD1. The CDR3 is made up of 14 amino acids. V shed 0 bases, J shed 4 bases, and the junction held 2 bases outside the gene matches. Looked up from germline, CDR1 is ENHRY and CDR2 is SYGVKD. The chain's CDR3 is CAISESTGSTEAFF. Written as DNA, the CDR3 is TGTGCCATCAGTGAGTCGACAGGGAGCACTGAAGCTTTCTTT.

V usage is TRBV28 and J usage is TRBJ2-1; no clear D gene. The CDR3 runs 11 residues. Germline V lookup: CDR1 MDHEN, CDR2 SYDVKM. Trimming removed 5 bases at V and 8 bases at J, with 7 bases between. The CDR3 region is CASSGRDEQFF. The DNA of the CDR3 is TGTGCCAGCAGTGGCCGGGATGAGCAGTTCTTC. The full variable domain, in which reference TRBV28 and TRBJ2-1 provide the parts outside the CDR3, is DVKVTQSSRYLVKRTGEKVFLECVQDMDHENMFWYRQDPGLGLRLIYFSYDVKMKEKGDIPEGYSVSREKKERFSLILESASTNQTSMYLCASSGRDEQFFGPGTRLTVL.

This clonotype was observed a handful of times. The CDR3 loop is CASSLWGSAYEQYF. In DNA, the CDR3 is TGTGCCAGCAGTTTATGGGGGAGCGCCTACGAGCAGTACTTC. The chain is built from TRBV27 and TRBJ2-7; D is possibly TRBD1 or TRBD2 (5 bases each). Germline V CDR1 and CDR2: MNHEY, SMNVEV (reference sequence). V lost 1 base, J lost 2 bases, and 9 bases lay in between. There are 14 residues in the CDR3.

The gene calls are TRBV20-1 and TRBJ2-3; 7 nucleotides line up with TRBD2. The CDR3 is made up of 15 amino acids. V was pared by 5 bases and J by 5 bases, with 13 bases of the junction left unmatched. The germline CDR1 and CDR2 sequences are DFQATT and SNEGSKA (reference sequence). The CDR3 loop reads CSALTSAAMKDTQYF. The CDR3 DNA follows: TGCAGTGCTCTCACTAGCGCGGCGATGAAAGATACGCAGTATTTT.

This clonotype rates as medium-sized. V gene TRBV6-1 combines with J gene TRBJ2-5, with a tentative D call TRBD1 (5 bases). The germline V gene has CDR1 MNHNS and CDR2 SASEGT. The CDR3 loop spans 13 amino acids. Trimming shortened V by 5 bases and J by 5 bases, and 12 bases separated the two germline ends. DNA of the CDR3: TGTGCCAGCAGTTTGACAGCGAGGGAGACCCAGTACTTC. It is translated as CASSLTARETQYF.